This T cell receptor beta chain appears in the sequencing data of a study of PD-L1 blockade in urothelial cancer (TCRdb year 2017). In the study overall: Therapy was started around 2014 for all patients, and atezolizumab 1,200 mg was administered intravenously every 3 weeks. Under 10 patients achieved durable clinical benefit and roughly 20 did not. Progression-free survival longer than 6 months counted as durable clinical benefit, and TCR features were additionally tested against both progression-free and overall survival. TCR sequencing covered pretreatment tumor samples and matched, serially collected peripheral blood taken before and after atezolizumab treatment. The study, an exploratory multi-omic analysis, examined somatic, immune and clinical correlates of response to PD-L1 blockade with atezolizumab in urothelial cancer. In the same patients, whole exome sequencing and RNA sequencing of pretreatment tumors were performed in addition to TCR sequencing. An ECOG performance status of 0 or 1 was recorded for the patients, and 0 to 3 prior chemotherapy regimens had been received by the patients. Blood samples gave a median of about 130,000 T cells and 88,000 or so unique TCRs, with a median clonality of approximately 0.08. Pretreatment blood TCR-seq was available for 30 or so patients, at least one posttreatment blood collection was obtained for 25 or so patients, and tumor TCR-seq was available for 25 or so patients. About 85% of the roughly 29 patients were males with bladder-origin urothelial cancer, and 18 of 29 reported a prior smoking history. Blood samples were analyzed at two time points: 3 weeks after treatment start (second dose) and 6 weeks after treatment start.

Notes on this clone: Its antigen has not been determined. No base qualities exist here, and no much larger clone lies one base off it.

Synthetic TCR analog templates were spiked into each PCR so that absolute template abundance could be estimated from read counts. The immunoSEQ assay used bias-controlled V and J gene primers to amplify TCRbeta CDR3 regions from genomic DNA. Sequencing of rearranged TCRbeta segments was done at approximately 20X coverage. In the source study's methods: Clustering was used to correct sequencing errors, and CDR3s were annotated against IMGT to assign V, D and J genes. Downstream analyses used only productive TCRbeta rearrangements and left out out-of-frame or stop-codon sequences. To compute clonality, Shannon entropy was normalized by the log of the number of unique productive sequences and then subtracted from one. Clones differing between time points or between blood and tumor were identified using Fisher's exact test with Benjamini-Hochberg correction, with an adjusted p below 0.01 applied as the threshold. Drawn from immuneACCESS, this table holds only the in-frame rearrangements with V and J called that TCRdb kept. Clones are partly lost; checked studies trace under half to an unresolved V gene and leave the rest unexplained. For V, J and clone size, that table is used; D and trimming come from the DNA. A total of tens of thousands of clones appear in this sample, around 89% of them only once. The ten biggest clones cover over 6.5% of the sample.

Study-wide findings and limitations: Because the sample size was small (n of about 30) and many of the analyses were exploratory, the results are meant to be hypothesis-generating. Among patients with durable benefit, tumor-associated TCR clones showed greater expansion in peripheral blood 3 weeks after treatment started (n ≈ 21, p = 0.022). Improved progression-free and overall survival was associated with having pretreatment peripheral blood TCR clonality below the median.

The germline V gene encodes CDR1 LGHNA and CDR2 YSLEER. The CDR3 runs 16 amino acids, cysteine and phenylalanine included. The read is trimmed to its CDR3 DNA, 48 bases read in frame from base 1. A distance of 10 bases separates the germline ends of V and J, which lose 0 bases and 1 base respectively. The time point label on this specimen signifies: peripheral blood 6 weeks after treatment start. A total of under 30 patients with locally advanced or metastatic urothelial carcinoma, treated at Memorial Sloan Kettering on a trial protocol, made up the cohort. Peripheral blood mononuclear cells were collected pretreatment and during treatment, with between 1 and 8 total time points obtained per patient. The Qiagen DNeasy Blood extraction kit was used to purify genomic DNA from total PBMCs and from tumor samples. PBMCs were collected pretreatment and during treatment, and were isolated and stored as previously described.

This sequence uses TRBV4-3 and TRBJ2-1, and possibly TRBD2, on 5 matching bases. This specimen consisted of PBMCs, obtained around atezolizumab (anti-PD-L1) treatment. This receptor was obtained from an elderly man with urothelial cancer. The CDR3 corresponds to CASSQDRPGSYNEQFF. The DNA is TGCGCCAGCAGCCAAGACCGTCCGGGGTCCTACAATGAGCAGTTCTTC.